Listed below are T cell receptor beta chains from one sample, sequenced in a study of beta chain features in type 1 diabetes. Libraries were prepared by immunoSEQ multiplex PCR; TCRdb keeps only in-frame clonotypes and omits some of them. The sample has 900,000 or so clones; about a sixth are singletons. What was sequenced was naive CD4+ T cells from blood. The receptors originated from a woman aged 18-29 years in good health. Each CDR3 is given with its conserved first and last residue. A D gene is named only where the DNA matches it firmly. Clone size is stated in some rows and not others, as once, few, many or a class when expanded.

D	J	size	V	DNA	CDR3
TRBD2	TRBJ2-7	few	TRBV27	TGTGCCAGCAGTCAACGGACTAGCGGGACTTTCTCCTACGAGCAGTACTTC	CASSQRTSGTFSYEQYF
-	TRBJ2-3	-	TRBV7-2	TGTGCCAGCAGTGGATTGCAGAGCACAGATACGCAGTATTTT	CASSGLQSTDTQYF
TRBD2	TRBJ2-1	few	TRBV5-1	TGCGCCAGCCGGGGGGATGACAGTGAGCAGTTCTTC	CASRGDDSEQFF
-	TRBJ2-1	-	TRBV5-1	TGCGCCAGCAGTAGGGACCACTCCTACAATGAGCAGTTCTTC	CASSRDHSYNEQFF
TRBD1	TRBJ1-1	-	TRBV27	TGTGCCAGCAGTACCCACAGGGGCCGCACTGAAGCTTTCTTT	CASSTHRGRTEAFF
-	TRBJ2-7	-	TRBV4-2	TGTGCCAGCAGCCAAGATCAACCAGCAGGGTACTACGAGCAGTACTTC	CASSQDQPAGYYEQYF
-	TRBJ2-5	few	TRBV5-1	TGCGCCAGCAGCCCCGATGGGTTAGAGACCCAGTACTTC	CASSPDGLETQYF
TRBD1	TRBJ1-1	few	TRBV7-2	TGTGCCAGCAGCTTAGCGAGTTGGACAGGGAACACTGAAGCTTTCTTT	CASSLASWTGNTEAFF
-	TRBJ2-1	-	TRBV10-3	TGTGCCATCAGTGAGTCCTTTCGGGGGACTGGATACAATGAGCAGTTCTTC	CAISESFRGTGYNEQFF
-	TRBJ1-1	few	TRBV6-5	TGTGCCAGCAGTTACACAGAGGGCTACACTGAAGCTTTCTTT	CASSYTEGYTEAFF
-	TRBJ2-7	few	TRBV4-3	TGCGCCAGCAGCCAAGATGGCACGAGTGTTTACGAGCAGTACTTC	CASSQDGTSVYEQYF
-	TRBJ2-5	few	TRBV28	TGTGCCAGTGAAACTCAGTACTTC	CASETQYF
TRBD2	TRBJ2-7	few	TRBV7-2	TGTGCCAGCAGCTTTGCTAGCGGCTACGAGCAGTACTTC	CASSFASGYEQYF
-	TRBJ1-2	-	TRBV6-1	TGTGCCAGCAGTGGATCAGTCGGGGGAGGTTATGGCTACACCTTC	CASSGSVGGGYGYTF
TRBD2	TRBJ2-3	-	TRBV7-9	TGTGCCAGCAGCTTACCAAAACTAGCGGGAGGGGGAGATACGCAGTATTTT	CASSLPKLAGGGDTQYF
-	TRBJ2-7	-	TRBV6-5	TGTGCCAGCAGGAGGGGGACGGTACCTATCTACGAGCAGTACTTC	CASRRGTVPIYEQYF
-	TRBJ1-4	few	TRBV5-1	TGCGCCAGCACGACAGGCTCTAATGAAAAACTGTTTTTT	CASTTGSNEKLFF
-	TRBJ2-7	few	TRBV25-1	TGTGCCAGCAGTGAATATGGGTCAGGGCACAACGAGCAGTACTTC	CASSEYGSGHNEQYF
-	TRBJ1-5	-	TRBV7-2	TGTGCCAGCAGCTTGGCGGGAGGCGATCAGCCCCAGCATTTT	CASSLAGGDQPQHF
-	TRBJ1-2	-	TRBV7-6	TGTGCCAGCAGACCTGAAGGGGTCGGGTCGGGCTACACCTTC	CASRPEGVGSGYTF
-	TRBJ1-4	-	TRBV11-2	TGTGCCAGTTCACCAGGGAATGAAAAACTGTTTTTT	CASSPGNEKLFF
-	TRBJ1-1	-	TRBV5-1	TGCGCCAGCAGCTTCGGAAACACTGAAGCTTTCTTT	CASSFGNTEAFF
TRBD1	TRBJ1-3	-	TRBV10-3	TGTGCCATCAGTGAGGGGACAGTTGCTGGAAACACCATATATTTT	CAISEGTVAGNTIYF
-	TRBJ2-7	few	TRBV7-9	TGTGCCAGCAGCTTACAAGCCTACGAGCAGTACTTC	CASSLQAYEQYF
-	TRBJ2-3	-	TRBV7-9	TGTGCCAGCAGCCCCGGCGACAGAAGCACAGATACGCAGTATTTT	CASSPGDRSTDTQYF
TRBD1	TRBJ2-7	few	TRBV28	TGTGCCAGCAGGGGGACAGGCGACTCCTACGAGCAGTACTTC	CASRGTGDSYEQYF
-	TRBJ2-1	-	TRBV11-2	TGTGCCAGCAGCTTATTAAGCGGAAACTCGTACAATGAGCAGTTCTTC	CASSLLSGNSYNEQFF
TRBD1	TRBJ1-3	-	TRBV7-9	TGTGCCAGCAGCCGGGACAGAGCAGGAAACACCATATATTTT	CASSRDRAGNTIYF
-	TRBJ1-1	-	TRBV28	TGTGCCAGCAGTCAACCCGGGACAAACACTGAAGCTTTCTTT	CASSQPGTNTEAFF
TRBD2	TRBJ2-7	-	TRBV4-3	TGCGCCAGCAGCCAAGACCCTAGCGGGAGATCCGAGCAGTACTTC	CASSQDPSGRSEQYF
-	TRBJ1-3	few	TRBV7-9	TGTGCCAGCAGCTTAGAAGGGGTCGGCACCATATATTTT	CASSLEGVGTIYF
-	TRBJ2-1	-	TRBV5-1	TGCGCCAGCAGCCTGGACACCTACAATGAGCAGTTCTTC	CASSLDTYNEQFF
-	TRBJ2-7	-	TRBV9	TGTGCCAGCAGCGTCGGGAGCTCCTACGAGCAGTACTTC	CASSVGSSYEQYF
-	TRBJ2-2	few	TRBV5-4	TGTGCCAGCAGCTTGTCAGGCAGATACACCGGGGAGCTGTTTTTT	CASSLSGRYTGELFF
TRBD2	TRBJ2-5	-	TRBV2	TGTGCCAGCAGACTACTAGCGGGAGGGCAAGAGACCCAGTACTTC	CASRLLAGGQETQYF
-	TRBJ2-7	few	TRBV18	TGTGCCAGCTCACCATTCGGGCGAGCCTACGAGCAGTACTTC	CASSPFGRAYEQYF
TRBD1	TRBJ1-5	few	TRBV6-6	TGTGCCAGCAGTTACGGACCCGGGACAGTTAATCAGCCCCAGCATTTT	CASSYGPGTVNQPQHF
TRBD2	TRBJ2-2	few	TRBV5-1	TGCGCCAGCAGCTTGACTAGCGGGAGGGCCCCCGGGGAGCTGTTTTTT	CASSLTSGRAPGELFF
-	TRBJ1-1	-	TRBV7-2	TGTGCCAGCAGCTTAGGGAGTTTGGGGTTAGGTATCTTGAACACTGAAGCTTTCTTT	CASSLGSLGLGILNTEAFF
-	TRBJ1-5	-	TRBV4-2	TGTGCCAGCAGCCAAGCTCGGGAAGGCAATCAGCCCCAGCATTTT	CASSQAREGNQPQHF
-	TRBJ2-6	few	TRBV18	TGTGCCAGCTCACCATCTCGCGGTGGGGCCAACGTCCTGACTTTC	CASSPSRGGANVLTF
TRBD2	TRBJ2-7	-	TRBV7-2	TGTGCCAGCAGCTTTAGCGGGAGTACGTACGAGCAGTACTTC	CASSFSGSTYEQYF
TRBD1	TRBJ1-1	-	TRBV19	TGTGCCAGTAGTACGACAAATTCCGGACAGGGCATGAACACTGAAGCTTTCTTT	CASSTTNSGQGMNTEAFF
-	TRBJ2-2	-	TRBV4-1	TGCGCCAGCAGCCAAGATATTTGGGGGGAGCTGTTTTTT	CASSQDIWGELFF
-	TRBJ2-7	-	TRBV28	TGTGCCAGCAGTTCATTGTACGAGCAGTACTTC	CASSSLYEQYF
-	TRBJ2-2	-	TRBV5-4	TGTGCCAGCAGCCCAGGGCCCGGGGAGCTGTTTTTT	CASSPGPGELFF
-	TRBJ2-7	-	TRBV11-2	TGTGCCAGCAGCTTAAACCACAGGGTAGCCTACGAGCAGTACTTC	CASSLNHRVAYEQYF